These T cell receptor beta chains were read from a single sample in a study of T cells in Graves' hyperthyroidism and ophthalmopathy. TCRdb re-called the multiplex PCR reads through MiXCR, storing one row per CDR3 protein. The sample has about 660,000 distinct CDR3 sequences, about 45% seen once. Material: peripheral blood or thyroid tissue (not recorded which). Every receptor here comes from an adult man with Graves' disease, either hyperthyroidism or ophthalmopathy (not recorded which). CDR3s include the opening cysteine and the closing phenylalanine or tryptophan. D genes are given only for firm matches. Clone size is shown for a subset of rows, as once, few, many or a class of expanded clone.

size: many; D: -; J: TRBJ1-1; V: TRBV2; CDR3: CASSQEPVTLKAFF; DNA: TGTGCCAGCAGTCAGGAGCCCGTAACACTGAAAGCTTTCTTT
size: many; D: -; J: TRBJ1-1; V: TRBV5-1; CDR3: CASSPENTEAFF; DNA: TGCGCCAGCAGCCCAGAAAACACTGAAGCTTTCTTT
size: -; D: TRBD2; J: TRBJ2-5; V: TRBV11-1; CDR3: CASSQELAGPITEETQYF; DNA: TGTGCCAGCAGCCAAGAACTAGCGGGGCCCATAACCGAAGAGACCCAGTACTTC
size: -; D: -; J: TRBJ1-2; V: TRBV12-3/TRBV12-4; CDR3: CASSSGAGSHELDGYTF; DNA: TGTGCCAGCAGTTCCGGGGCAGGCTCGCATGAACTCGATGGCTACACCTTC
size: few; D: -; J: TRBJ1-6; V: TRBV5-6; CDR3: CASSLSPGENSPLHF; DNA: TGTGCCAGCAGCTTGTCCCCAGGGGAGAATTCACCCCTCCACTTT
size: -; D: -; J: TRBJ2-2; V: TRBV7-2; CDR3: CASSPRDPTPYTGELFF; DNA: TGTGCCAGCAGCCCCCGGGACCCTACCCCATACACCGGGGAGCTGTTTTTT
size: -; D: -; J: TRBJ2-7; V: TRBV28; CDR3: CASSTGANYEQYF; DNA: TGTGCCAGCAGTACCGGGGCTAACTACGAGCAGTACTTC
size: -; D: -; J: TRBJ2-5; V: TRBV9; CDR3: CASSVGHLQETQYF; DNA: TGTGCCAGCAGCGTGGGACATCTCCAAGAGACCCAGTACTTC
size: few; D: -; J: TRBJ2-7; V: TRBV6-6; CDR3: CASSYGATLEQYF; DNA: TGTGCCAGCAGTTACGGGGCCACCCTCGAGCAGTACTTC
size: -; D: -; J: TRBJ1-1; V: TRBV19; CDR3: CASSIGPAQGNTEAFF; DNA: TGTGCCAGTAGTATAGGGCCCGCACAGGGGAACACTGAAGCTTTCTTT
size: few; D: -; J: TRBJ1-1; V: TRBV20-1; CDR3: CSARDVQGGNEAFF; DNA: TGCAGTGCTAGAGATGTCCAGGGCGGTAATGAAGCTTTCTTT
size: -; D: TRBD1; J: TRBJ1-6; V: TRBV7-2; CDR3: CASSFGRGTGRSPLHF; DNA: TGTGCCAGCAGCTTCGGCAGGGGGACAGGGCGTTCACCCCTCCACTTT
size: -; D: -; J: TRBJ1-2; V: TRBV7-3; CDR3: CASSLKREYGYTF; DNA: TGCGCCAGCAGCTTAAAGAGAGAGTATGGCTACACCTTC
size: -; D: -; J: TRBJ1-5; V: TRBV19; CDR3: CASSSEDGGPQHF; DNA: TGTGCCAGTAGCTCGGAAGACGGGGGCCCCCAGCATTTT